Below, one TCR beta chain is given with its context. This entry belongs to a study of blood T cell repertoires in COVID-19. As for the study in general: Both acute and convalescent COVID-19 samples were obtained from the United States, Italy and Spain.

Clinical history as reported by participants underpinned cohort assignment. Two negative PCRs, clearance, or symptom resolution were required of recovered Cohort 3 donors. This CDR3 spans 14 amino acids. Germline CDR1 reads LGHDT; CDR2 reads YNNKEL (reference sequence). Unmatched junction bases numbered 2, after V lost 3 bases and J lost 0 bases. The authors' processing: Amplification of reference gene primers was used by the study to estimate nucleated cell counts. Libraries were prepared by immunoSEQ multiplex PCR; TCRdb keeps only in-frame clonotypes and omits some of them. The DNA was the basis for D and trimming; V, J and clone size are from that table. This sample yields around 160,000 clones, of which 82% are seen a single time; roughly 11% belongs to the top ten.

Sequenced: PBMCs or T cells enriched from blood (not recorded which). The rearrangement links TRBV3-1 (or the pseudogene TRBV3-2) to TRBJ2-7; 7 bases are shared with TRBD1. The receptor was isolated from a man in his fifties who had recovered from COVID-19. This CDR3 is CASSQTGSSYEQYF. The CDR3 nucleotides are TGTGCCAGCAGCCAGACAGGGAGCTCCTACGAGCAGTACTTC.